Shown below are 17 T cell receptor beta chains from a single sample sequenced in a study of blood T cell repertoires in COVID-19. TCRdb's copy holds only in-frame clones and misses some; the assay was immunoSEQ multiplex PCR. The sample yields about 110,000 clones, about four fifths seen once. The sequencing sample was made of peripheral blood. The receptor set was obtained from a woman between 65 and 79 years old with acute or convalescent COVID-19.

CDR3 amino acids: CASGTSGNSYNEQFF. In DNA, the CDR3 is TGTGCCAGCGGGACTAGCGGGAACTCCTACAATGAGCAGTTCTTC. The chain couples TRBV7-3 to TRBJ2-1, with 13 nucleotides matching TRBD2. Germline V lookup: CDR1 SGHTA, CDR2 FQGTGA. The CDR3 contains 15 residues. V trimming: 8 bases; J trimming: 0 bases; junction bases outside the gene matches: 1.

The CDR3 DNA reads TGCGCCAGCAGCCAAGATGGTCGGGGGGGCCAAGAGACCCAGTACTTC. It codes for CASSQDGRGGQETQYF. The chain links TRBV4-3 to TRBJ2-5; TRBD2 matches at 8 bases. CDR3 size: 16 residues. V shed 0 bases and J 1 base; nucleotides not matched to a gene: 4. CDR1 and CDR2 (germline): LGHNA, YSLEER.

The CDR3 is CASIVGSSGRAGQYF. The CDR3 DNA reads as TGTGCCAGCATCGTTGGGTCGAGCGGGAGGGCAGGGCAGTATTTT. The chain uses TRBV6-5 and TRBJ2-3; 10 nucleotides agree with TRBD2. Germline V gene lookup returns CDR1 MNHEY and CDR2 SVGAGI. V gave up 7 bases and J gave up 11 bases; unmatched junction bases: 15. The CDR3 covers 15 residues.

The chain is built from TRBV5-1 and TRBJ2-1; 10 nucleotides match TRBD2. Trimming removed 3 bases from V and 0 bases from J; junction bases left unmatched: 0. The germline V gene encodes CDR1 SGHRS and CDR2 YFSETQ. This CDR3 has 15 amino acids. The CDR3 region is CASSSSGSSYNEQFF. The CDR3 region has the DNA TGCGCCAGCAGCTCTAGCGGGAGCTCCTACAATGAGCAGTTCTTC.

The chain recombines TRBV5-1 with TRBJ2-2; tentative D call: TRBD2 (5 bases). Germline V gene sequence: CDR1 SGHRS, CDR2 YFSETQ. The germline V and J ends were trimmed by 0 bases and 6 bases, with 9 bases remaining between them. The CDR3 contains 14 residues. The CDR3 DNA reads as TGCGCCAGCAGCTTGGAAGGGAGTGCCGGGGAGCTGTTTTTT. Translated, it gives CASSLEGSAGELFF.

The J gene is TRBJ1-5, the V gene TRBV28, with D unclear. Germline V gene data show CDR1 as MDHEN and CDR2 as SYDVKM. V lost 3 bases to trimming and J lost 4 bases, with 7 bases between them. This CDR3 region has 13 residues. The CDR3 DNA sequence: TGTGCCAGCAGTTTGATTCAGAATCAGCCCCAGCATTTT. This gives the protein CASSLIQNQPQHF.

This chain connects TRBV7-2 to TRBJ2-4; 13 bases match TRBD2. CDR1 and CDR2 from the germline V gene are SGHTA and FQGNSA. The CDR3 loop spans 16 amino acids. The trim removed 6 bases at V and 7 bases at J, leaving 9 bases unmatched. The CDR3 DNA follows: TGTGCCAGCAGTCGGACTAGCGGGGGATTGGGGAACATTCAGTACTTC. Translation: CASSRTSGGLGNIQYF. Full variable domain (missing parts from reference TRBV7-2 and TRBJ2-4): GAGVSQSPSNKVTEKGKDVELRCDPISGHTALYWYRQSLGQGLEFLIYFQGNSAPDKSGLPSDRFSAERTGGSVSTLTIQRTQQEDSAVYLCASSRTSGGLGNIQYFGAGTRLSVL.

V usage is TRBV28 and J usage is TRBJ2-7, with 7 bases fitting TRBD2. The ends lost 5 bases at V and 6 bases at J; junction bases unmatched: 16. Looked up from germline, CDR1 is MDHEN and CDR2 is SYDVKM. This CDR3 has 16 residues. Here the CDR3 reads CASSPWEARERFEQYF. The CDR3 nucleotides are TGTGCCAGCAGTCCCTGGGAGGCGCGGGAGAGGTTCGAGCAGTACTTC.

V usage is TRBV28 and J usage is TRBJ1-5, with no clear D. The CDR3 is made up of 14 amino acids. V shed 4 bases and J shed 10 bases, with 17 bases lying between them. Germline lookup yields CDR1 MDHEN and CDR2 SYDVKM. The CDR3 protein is CASSSGSSHPPQHF. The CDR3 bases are TGTGCCAGCAGTTCGGGAAGTTCCCATCCCCCCCAGCATTTT.

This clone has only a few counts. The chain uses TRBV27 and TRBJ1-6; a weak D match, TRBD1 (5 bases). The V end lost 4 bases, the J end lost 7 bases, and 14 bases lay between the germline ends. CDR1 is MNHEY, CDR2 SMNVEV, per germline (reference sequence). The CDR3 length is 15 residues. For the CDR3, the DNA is TGTGCCAGCAGTTCCTGGGGCCTCGGGAATTCACCCCTCCACTTT. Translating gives CASSSWGLGNSPLHF.

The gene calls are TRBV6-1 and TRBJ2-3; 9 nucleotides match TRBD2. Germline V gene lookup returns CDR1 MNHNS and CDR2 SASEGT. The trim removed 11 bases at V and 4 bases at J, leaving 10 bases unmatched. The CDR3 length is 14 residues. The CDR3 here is CAGGGSGRSDTQYF. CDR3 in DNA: TGTGCCGGTGGGGGTAGCGGGAGATCAGATACGCAGTATTTT.

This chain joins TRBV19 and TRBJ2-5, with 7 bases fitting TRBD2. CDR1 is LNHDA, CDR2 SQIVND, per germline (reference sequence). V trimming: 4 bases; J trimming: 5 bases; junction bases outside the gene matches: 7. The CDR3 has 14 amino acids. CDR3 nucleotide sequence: TGTGCCAGTAGTAAATGGACTAGTTGGGAGACCCAGTACTTC. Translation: CASSKWTSWETQYF.

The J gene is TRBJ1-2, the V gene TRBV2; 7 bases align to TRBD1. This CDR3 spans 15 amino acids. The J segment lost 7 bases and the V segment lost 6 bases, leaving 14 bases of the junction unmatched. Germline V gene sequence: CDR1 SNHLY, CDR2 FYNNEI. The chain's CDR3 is CASRATRQGVGGYTF. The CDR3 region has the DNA TGTGCCAGCAGAGCAACCCGACAGGGCGTAGGTGGCTACACCTTC.

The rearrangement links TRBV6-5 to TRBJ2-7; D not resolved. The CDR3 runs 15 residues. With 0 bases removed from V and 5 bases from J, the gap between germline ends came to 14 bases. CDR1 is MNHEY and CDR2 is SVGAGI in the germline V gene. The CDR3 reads CASSYSSGNLNEQYF. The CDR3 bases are TGTGCCAGCAGTTACTCAAGTGGCAACCTCAACGAGCAGTACTTC.

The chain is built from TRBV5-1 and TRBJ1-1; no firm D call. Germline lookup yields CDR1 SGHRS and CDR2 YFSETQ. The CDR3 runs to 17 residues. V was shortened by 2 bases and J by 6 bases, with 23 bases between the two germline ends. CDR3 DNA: TGCGCCAGCAGCTTTTCTCTCGTTCAATCCGTGGACTCTGAAGCTTTCTTT. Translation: CASSFSLVQSVDSEAFF.

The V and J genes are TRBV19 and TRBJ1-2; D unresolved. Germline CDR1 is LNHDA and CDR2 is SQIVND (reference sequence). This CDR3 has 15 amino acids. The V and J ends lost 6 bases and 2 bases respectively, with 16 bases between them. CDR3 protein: CASSPGRRENYGYTF. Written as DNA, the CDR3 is TGTGCCAGTAGCCCCGGACGGAGGGAAAACTATGGCTACACCTTC.

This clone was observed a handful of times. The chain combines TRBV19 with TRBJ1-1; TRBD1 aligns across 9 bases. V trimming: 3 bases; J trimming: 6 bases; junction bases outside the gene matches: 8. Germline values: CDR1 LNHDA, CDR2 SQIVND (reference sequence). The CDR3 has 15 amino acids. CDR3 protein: CASSILTGGRSEAFF. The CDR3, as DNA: TGTGCCAGTAGTATCCTGACAGGGGGTCGGTCTGAAGCTTTCTTT.